This is a list of T cell receptor beta chains from one sample in a study of T cell responses to AZD1222 COVID-19 vaccine. TCRdb's copy holds only in-frame clones and misses some; the assay was immunoSEQ multiplex PCR. The data contain some 110,000 clones, around nine tenths of them singletons. Sequencing was performed on peripheral blood, taken 28 days after the second dose of the MenACWY control vaccine. Receptors originate from an adult who received the MenACWY meningococcal vaccine as a control. Each CDR3 is given with its conserved first and last residue. D genes are given only for firm matches. Clone size appears in some rows only: once, few, many, or a class for an expanded clone.

cdr3_aa	cdr3_nt	d_call	clone_size	j_call	v_call
CASSWGSGASYEQYF	TGTGCCAGCAGTTGGGGTAGCGGGGCGTCCTACGAGCAGTACTTC	TRBD2	NA	TRBJ2-7	TRBV27
CASSQAGSVAKNIQYF	TGTGCCAGCAGCCAAGCGGGGTCGGTAGCCAAAAACATTCAGTACTTC	NA	once	TRBJ2-4	TRBV3-1/TRBV3-2
CASSPSGGLNTEAFF	TGTGCCAGCAGCCCGAGTGGGGGGCTGAACACTGAAGCTTTCTTT	NA	once	TRBJ1-1	TRBV7-9
CASSLGPVGFGNTIYF	TGTGCCAGCAGCTTGGGGCCGGTCGGGTTCGGAAACACCATATATTTT	NA	NA	TRBJ1-3	TRBV7-3
CASRGLGETQYF	TGTGCCAGCAGGGGACTAGGAGAGACCCAGTACTTC	TRBD2	NA	TRBJ2-5	TRBV2
CAWSVFGGNQPQHF	TGTGCCTGGAGTGTATTTGGAGGGAATCAGCCCCAGCATTTT	NA	NA	TRBJ1-5	TRBV30
CASSQRGGWAVDGYTF	TGTGCCAGCAGCCAACGTGGGGGGTGGGCTGTTGATGGCTACACCTTC	NA	once	TRBJ1-2	TRBV14
CASSQEGARDTQYF	TGCGCCAGCAGCCAAGAAGGGGCGAGAGATACGCAGTATTTT	NA	once	TRBJ2-3	TRBV4-3
CASIPGRSSGQPQHF	TGTGCCAGTATACCGGGACGGTCTTCGGGACAGCCCCAGCATTTT	NA	NA	TRBJ1-5	TRBV19
CASSLISGYRYNEQFF	TGTGCCAGCAGCTTAATTAGCGGCTATCGTTACAATGAGCAGTTCTTC	NA	NA	TRBJ2-1	TRBV7-3
CASSYSPKTGNQPQHF	TGTGCCAGCAGTTACTCTCCCAAGACAGGGAATCAGCCCCAGCATTTT	TRBD1	NA	TRBJ1-5	TRBV6-2/TRBV6-3
CASSLRGSGNTIYF	TGTGCCAGCAGCTTGAGGGGATCTGGAAACACCATATATTTT	NA	NA	TRBJ1-3	TRBV5-6
CASTRGTDDYEQYF	TGTGCCAGCACGAGAGGGACAGACGACTACGAGCAGTACTTC	TRBD1	NA	TRBJ2-7	TRBV2
CASSLGQNTDTQYF	TGTGCCAGCAGTTTGGGTCAGAACACAGATACGCAGTATTTT	NA	NA	TRBJ2-3	TRBV27
CAISESRARGSTDTQYF	TGTGCCATCAGTGAGTCGAGGGCTAGGGGAAGCACAGATACGCAGTATTTT	NA	NA	TRBJ2-3	TRBV10-3
CASSIDRDQPQHF	TGTGCCAGTAGTATAGATCGGGATCAGCCCCAGCATTTT	NA	NA	TRBJ1-5	TRBV19
CASSDGRGPGELFF	TGTGCCAGCAGTGACGGGAGGGGGCCCGGGGAGCTGTTTTTT	NA	NA	TRBJ2-2	TRBV2
CSVLSDEQYF	TGCAGCGTTCTCTCCGACGAGCAGTACTTC	NA	NA	TRBJ2-7	TRBV29-1
CASSPATGSRETQYF	TGTGCCAGCTCACCGGCCACAGGGAGTCGGGAGACCCAGTACTTC	NA	NA	TRBJ2-5	TRBV18
CASTHLGASYEQYF	TGTGCCAGCACCCATCTTGGAGCTAGTTACGAGCAGTACTTC	NA	NA	TRBJ2-7	TRBV11-2
CASSFPSSPLHF	TGTGCCAGCAGTTTTCCGTCATCACCCCTCCACTTT	NA	once	TRBJ1-6	TRBV27
CASSVEDSTDTQYF	TGTGCCAGCAGCGTAGAAGACAGCACAGATACGCAGTATTTT	NA	NA	TRBJ2-3	TRBV9
CASSYSKDGAYGYTF	TGTGCCAGCAGTTACTCCAAGGACGGCGCCTATGGCTACACCTTC	NA	NA	TRBJ1-2	TRBV6-5